The 23 T cell receptor beta chains below were found in one sample sequenced in a study of blood T cell repertoires in COVID-19. The data were produced by immunoSEQ multiplex PCR, yet TCRdb's version contains in-frame clones alone and is incomplete. Of about 160,000 clones in the sample, approximately 81% were seen once. The sample consisted of peripheral blood. These receptors all stem from a human donor with acute or convalescent COVID-19. The donor label of this sample is uncertain.

The J gene is TRBJ2-2, the V gene TRBV6-2 or TRBV6-3; D uncertain. In germline, CDR1 is MNHEY, CDR2 SVGEGT. This CDR3 comprises 13 residues. V gave up 5 bases and J gave up 9 bases, with 13 bases separating them. Written as DNA, the CDR3 is TGTGCCAGCAGTCTCCACAACGGGTGGGAGCTGTTTTTT. This sequence encodes CASSLHNGWELFF.

CDR3 in amino acids: CASRHRGTYMNNYGYTF. The CDR3 DNA follows: TGTGCCAGCAGACACAGGGGGACTTATATGAATAACTATGGCTACACCTTC. V usage is TRBV4-2 and J usage is TRBJ1-2, with 8 nucleotides matching TRBD1. With 6 bases clipped from V and 1 base from J, the junction kept 13 bases outside the gene matches. Germline V gene sequence: CDR1 LGHNA, CDR2 YNFKEQ. The CDR3 is 17 residues long.

As DNA, the CDR3 is TGTGCCAGCACCTCGCGGGAGGGGGCGGGTCAGCCCCAGCATTTT. Translating it yields CASTSREGAGQPQHF. The V gene is TRBV6-5, the J gene TRBJ1-5; 7 nucleotides agree with TRBD1. CDR3 length: 15 amino acids. CDR1 MNHEY and CDR2 SVGAGI come from the germline V gene. The junction had 12 bases not matched to a gene; V was cut back by 7 bases and J by 6 bases.

The sample holds one count of this clone. The chain employs TRBV7-2 and TRBJ1-3; D is perhaps TRBD1 (6 bases). Trimming took 5 bases from V and 0 from J, leaving 17 bases between them. There are 17 residues in the CDR3. CDR1 and CDR2 (germline): SGHTA, FQGNSA. CDR3 amino acids: CASSHRWGPTSGNTIYF. The CDR3 DNA follows: TGTGCCAGCAGCCACCGATGGGGGCCCACCTCTGGAAACACCATATATTTT.

The V and J genes are TRBV19 and TRBJ2-7; the D is unclear. Germline V gene data show CDR1 as LNHDA and CDR2 as SQIVND (reference sequence). Trimming removed 3 bases at V and 0 bases at J, with 9 bases between. The CDR3 contains 14 residues. The CDR3 DNA reads as TGTGCCAGTAGTATCGTCCCGAGCTCCTACGAGCAGTACTTC. It yields the protein CASSIVPSSYEQYF.

This clone was observed a few times. The V and J genes are TRBV2 and TRBJ2-5, with TRBD2 matching 8 bases. The CDR3 runs to 17 residues. Germline CDR1 SNHLY, CDR2 FYNNEI. V shed 5 bases and J 0 bases; nucleotides not matched to a gene: 11. The DNA for the CDR3 is TGTGCCAGCAGTACACCTAAACTAGCGGCGTACCAAGAGACCCAGTACTTC. It encodes CASSTPKLAAYQETQYF.

The chain joins TRBV18 to TRBJ1-1, with 8 bases fitting TRBD1. Germline V gene sequence: CDR1 KGHSH, CDR2 LQKENI. Losses at the gene ends were 1 base for V and 5 bases for J; bases not matched to a gene: 9. The CDR3 has 16 residues. Here the CDR3 reads CASSPRVGQEGTEAFF. The CDR3 bases are TGTGCCAGCTCACCACGGGTGGGACAGGAGGGGACTGAAGCTTTCTTT.

This clone was detected a few times. Other nucleotide sequences in the sample specify the same CDR3. This chain connects TRBV3-1 (or the pseudogene TRBV3-2) to TRBJ1-2, with D uncertain. The germline V gene has CDR1 LGHDT and CDR2 YNNKEL (reference sequence). The germline V and J ends were trimmed by 2 bases and 1 base, with 8 bases remaining between them. The CDR3 spans 14 residues. This CDR3 is CASSQRGSNYGYTF. CDR3 coding DNA: TGTGCCAGCAGCCAAAGAGGGAGTAACTATGGCTACACCTTC.

This chain links TRBV20-1 with TRBJ1-2, with 7 bases identical to TRBD1. With V trimmed by 3 bases and J by 4 bases, 5 bases remained unmatched. The CDR3 sequence is 13 residues long. Germline V gene lookup returns CDR1 DFQATT and CDR2 SNEGSKA (reference sequence). The CDR3 is CSASLAGGYGYTF. The CDR3 region has the DNA TGCAGTGCTAGTTTAGCAGGGGGCTATGGCTACACCTTC.

This chain uses TRBV20-1 with TRBJ1-3; D is ambiguous. Germline V gives CDR1 DFQATT, CDR2 SNEGSKA (reference sequence). V gave up 3 bases and J gave up 0 bases, with 9 bases separating them. The CDR3 loop spans 14 amino acids. The DNA for the CDR3 is TGCAGTGCTAGTATAGAGAGCTCTGGAAACACCATATATTTT. This gives the protein CSASIESSGNTIYF.

This chain connects TRBV7-2 to TRBJ2-7; 9 bases line up with TRBD1. The CDR3 is made up of 13 amino acids. V gave up 8 bases and J gave up 0 bases; unmatched junction bases: 2. CDR1 is SGHTA and CDR2 is FQGNSA in the germline V gene. Here the CDR3 reads CASHRGRSYEQYF. In DNA, the CDR3 is TGTGCCAGCCACAGGGGGCGCTCCTACGAGCAGTACTTC.

The V and J genes are TRBV5-1 and TRBJ2-7; 9 bases map to TRBD1. There are 15 residues in the CDR3. The germline gives CDR1 SGHRS, CDR2 YFSETQ. V gave up 5 bases and J gave up 7 bases; unmatched junction bases: 13. CDR3 coding DNA: TGCGCCAGCAGGGGACCCGGGACAGGGACCACGGAGCAGTACTTC. Residues: CASRGPGTGTTEQYF.

The chain recombines TRBV5-1 with TRBJ2-7; the match to TRBD1 covers 8 bases. V shed 2 bases, J shed 4 bases, and the junction held 5 bases outside the gene matches. This CDR3 is built from 14 residues. Germline loops: CDR1 SGHRS, CDR2 YFSETQ. The CDR3 coding sequence is TGCGCCAGCAGCTTAAACCGACAGGGGTACGAGCAGTACTTC. Protein: CASSLNRQGYEQYF.

DNA for the CDR3: TGTGCCAGCTCACCACCGGACAGGGGGGACAATCAGCCCCAGCATTTT. Translating it yields CASSPPDRGDNQPQHF. This sequence joins TRBV18 and TRBJ1-5, with 10 bases that match TRBD1. Trimming removed 0 bases from V and 3 bases from J; junction bases left unmatched: 2. Germline CDR1 is KGHSH and CDR2 is LQKENI. The CDR3 has 16 residues.

The chain carries TRBV21-1 and TRBJ2-3; the tabulated D call, TRBD2, remains unverified against the DNA. TRBV21-1 is a pseudogene locus. The CDR3 consists of 21 residues. The CDR3 nucleotides are TGTGCCAGCAGCCCCCTCCGTTCAGTTGCTAGCGGCCCCCTTGGCACAGATACGCAGTATTTT. Translation gives CASSPLRSVASGPLGTDTQYF.

The rearrangement uses TRBV30 and TRBJ2-5; weak D call: TRBD2 (6 bases). With 5 bases removed from V and 6 bases from J, the gap between germline ends came to 16 bases. This CDR3 has 13 residues. Looked up from germline, CDR1 is GTSNPN and CDR2 is SVGIG (reference sequence). CDR3: CAWLKEGRQTQYF. The CDR3 DNA is TGTGCCTGGTTAAAGGAGGGGCGGCAGACCCAGTACTTC.

The rearrangement uses TRBV18 and TRBJ2-7; tentative D call: TRBD1 (5 bases). Trimming cost V 4 bases and J 2 bases, with 15 bases left between them. This CDR3 contains 15 residues. CDR1 and CDR2 (germline): KGHSH, LQKENI. The CDR3 loop reads CASSLTDSPTYEQYF. The CDR3 DNA follows: TGTGCCAGCTCACTGACCGACAGTCCCACCTACGAGCAGTACTTC.

The chain joins TRBV7-9 to TRBJ2-2; D might be TRBD2 (6 bases). CDR3 length: 15 amino acids. Germline lookup yields CDR1 SEHNR and CDR2 FQNEAQ (reference sequence). Trimming took 8 bases from V and 1 from J, leaving 14 bases between them. The CDR3: CASPLTGGNTGELFF. CDR3 DNA sequence: TGTGCCAGCCCCCTCACCGGGGGGAACACCGGGGAGCTGTTTTTT. The whole variable domain, remainder taken from reference TRBV7-9 and TRBJ2-2, is DTGVSQNPRHKITKRGQNVTFRCDPISEHNRLYWYRQTLGQGPEFLTYFQNEAQLEKSRLLSDRFSAERPKGSFSTLEIQRTEQGDSAMYLCASPLTGGNTGELFFGEGSRLTVL.

The chain uses TRBV11-2 and TRBJ1-1; D gene unclear. Looked up from germline, CDR1 is SGHAT and CDR2 is FQNNGV. The CDR3 loop spans 11 amino acids. Trimming removed 5 bases from V and 7 bases from J, with 8 bases in between. CDR3 residues: CASSQLGEAFF. DNA of the CDR3: TGTGCCAGCAGCCAACTCGGTGAAGCTTTCTTT.

The chain joins TRBV14 to TRBJ2-1, with 9 nucleotides matching TRBD2. Germline V gene sequence: CDR1 SGHDN, CDR2 FVKESK. J lost 8 bases, V lost 0 bases, and 14 bases had no gene match. This CDR3 region has 18 residues. CDR3 in amino acids: CASSQDPRAGGASHEQFF. CDR3 nucleotide sequence: TGTGCCAGCAGCCAAGATCCCCGGGCGGGGGGGGCTTCCCATGAGCAGTTCTTC. The full variable domain, completed using reference TRBV14 and TRBJ2-1, is EAGVTQFPSHSVIEKGQTVTLRCDPISGHDNLYWYRRVMGKEIKFLLHFVKESKQDESGMPNNRFLAERTGGTYSTLKVQPAELEDSGVYFCASSQDPRAGGASHEQFFGPGTRLTVL.

Here the CDR3 reads CASSKGRWKETQYF. The CDR3 DNA sequence: TGTGCCAGCAGCAAAGGGAGGTGGAAAGAGACCCAGTACTTC. The rearrangement uses TRBV21-1 and TRBJ2-5; the D call in the table, TRBD2, was not verified against the DNA. TRBV21-1 is designated a pseudogene. The length of the CDR3 is 14 residues.

The chain recombines TRBV6-5 with TRBJ1-6; 10 bases agree with TRBD1. The length of the CDR3 is 15 residues. Germline V gene sequence: CDR1 MNHEY, CDR2 SVGAGI. J gave up 4 bases and V 7 bases, and 4 bases lay outside the gene matches. In nucleotides, the CDR3 is TGTGCCAGCATCCGGGGACAGGGGTATAATTCACCCCTCCACTTT. The encoded protein is CASIRGQGYNSPLHF.

The gene calls are TRBV10-3 and TRBJ1-1; 8 nucleotides match TRBD1. CDR3 length: 15 amino acids. Germline CDR1 is ENHRY and CDR2 is SYGVKD. With V trimmed by 6 bases and J by 3 bases, 9 bases remained unmatched. The CDR3 loop is CAISSRQGRDTEAFF. Written as DNA, the CDR3 is TGTGCCATCAGCTCCAGACAGGGGAGGGACACTGAAGCTTTCTTT.